Included here is one T cell receptor (beta chain) sequence, with context. This entry comes from a study of blood T cell repertoires in COVID-19. The CDR3 totals 15 residues. The germline V gene has CDR1 SGDLS and CDR2 YYNGEE. Unmatched junction bases numbered 10, after V lost 4 bases and J lost 7 bases. TCRdb keeps only in-frame clones here, not all; method: immunoSEQ multiplex PCR. The sample lists roughly 200,000 clones, more than 75% occurring once. V usage is TRBV9 and J usage is TRBJ2-1; TRBD2 agrees at 8 bases. The sequence came from a person between 70 and 80 years old with COVID-19, enrolled during active disease. The sequenced sample consisted of peripheral blood. The CDR3 coding sequence is TGTGCCAGCAGCCTCAGCGGGAGATCATCAAATGAGCAGTTCTTC. Translating it yields CASSLSGRSSNEQFF. The variable domain in full, with the rest retrieved from reference TRBV9 and TRBJ2-1, is DSGVTQTPKHLITATGQRVTLRCSPRSGDLSVYWYQQSLDQGLQFLIQYYNGEERAKGNILERFSAQQFPDLHSELNLSSLELGDSALYFCASSLSGRSSNEQFFGPGTRLTVL.